There are a few counts of the clone carrying this TCR beta chain. Its target is not known. This CDR3 contains 16 residues. V shed 1 base, J shed 8 bases, and the junction held 6 bases outside the gene matches. From germline, CDR1 is SGHTA and CDR2 FQGNSA. The entry originates in a study of T cells after yellow fever vaccination. About the research overall: Preparing low-cell-number fractions relied on SMART-Seq v4 Ultra Low Input. Findings of the study overall: On re-exposure, the response was weaker but peaked faster, at day 5 versus 15.

TCR cDNA, made by 5'RACE template switching, carried an added universal primer site and UMIs. TCRdb analysed the 5' RACE reads with MiXCR anew, one entry per CDR3 protein. The data show some 320,000 distinct CDR3 sequences, with 8.7% seen just once and over 3% held by the top ten. This receptor was identified in a man between 18 and 29 years old who received the YFV17D yellow fever vaccine. The sequenced sample was CD4+ T cells sorted from PBMCs, obtained 5 days after the yellow fever booster vaccination. The chain is built from TRBV7-2 and TRBJ2-3; 13 bases fit TRBD2. The CDR3 DNA reads as TGTGCCAGCAGCTTAGTAGGGACTAGCGGGGCCTCTACGCAGTATTTT. Residues: CASSLVGTSGASTQYF.